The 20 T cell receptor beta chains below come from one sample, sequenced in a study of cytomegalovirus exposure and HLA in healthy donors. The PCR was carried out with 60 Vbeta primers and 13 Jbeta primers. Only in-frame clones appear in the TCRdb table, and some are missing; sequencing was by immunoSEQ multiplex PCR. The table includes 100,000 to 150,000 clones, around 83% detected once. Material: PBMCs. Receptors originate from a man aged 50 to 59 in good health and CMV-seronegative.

The DNA for the CDR3 is TGCGCCAGCAGCGGAACCCTAAGGGGCTCCTACAATGAGCAGTTCTTC. The encoded protein is CASSGTLRGSYNEQFF. The chain recombines TRBV5-1 with TRBJ2-1; possible D gene TRBD1, 5 bases. The CDR3 extends over 16 amino acids. V lost 4 bases to trimming and J lost 0 bases, with 14 bases between them. Germline CDR1 SGHRS, CDR2 YFSETQ.

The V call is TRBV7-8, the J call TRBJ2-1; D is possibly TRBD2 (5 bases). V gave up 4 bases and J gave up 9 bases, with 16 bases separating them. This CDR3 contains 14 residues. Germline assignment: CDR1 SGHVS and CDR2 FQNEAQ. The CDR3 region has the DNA TGTGCCAGCAGCTCCAAGCGAGGGAAAGGTGAGCAGTTCTTC. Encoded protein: CASSSKRGKGEQFF.

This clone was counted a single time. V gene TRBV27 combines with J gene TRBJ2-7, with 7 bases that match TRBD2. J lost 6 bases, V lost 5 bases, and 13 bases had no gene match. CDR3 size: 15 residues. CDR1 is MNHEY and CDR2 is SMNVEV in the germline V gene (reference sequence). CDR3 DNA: TGTGCCAGCAGTCCCCGCCCGGCGGGGGTGGGCGAGCAGTACTTC. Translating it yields CASSPRPAGVGEQYF.

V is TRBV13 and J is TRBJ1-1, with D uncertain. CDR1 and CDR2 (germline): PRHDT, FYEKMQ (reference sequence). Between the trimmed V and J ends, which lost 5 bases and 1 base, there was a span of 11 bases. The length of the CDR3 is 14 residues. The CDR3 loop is CASSTRRQNTEAFF. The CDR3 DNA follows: TGTGCCAGCAGCACCCGAAGACAGAACACTGAAGCTTTCTTT.

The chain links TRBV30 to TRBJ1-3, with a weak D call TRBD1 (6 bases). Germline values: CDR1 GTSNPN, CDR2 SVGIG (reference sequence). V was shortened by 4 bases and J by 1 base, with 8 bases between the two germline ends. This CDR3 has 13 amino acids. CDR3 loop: CAWNTGSGNTIYF. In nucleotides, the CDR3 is TGTGCCTGGAACACAGGGTCTGGAAACACCATATATTTT.

The CDR3 DNA is TGTGCCAGCAGCTTACTGTCTACCGAGCAGTACTTC. Its protein product is CASSLLSTEQYF. The chain recombines TRBV5-6 with TRBJ2-7, with D hard to call. CDR1 SGHDT and CDR2 YYEEEE come from the germline V gene. The V and J ends lost 2 bases and 6 bases respectively, with 9 bases between them. The CDR3 is 12 residues long.

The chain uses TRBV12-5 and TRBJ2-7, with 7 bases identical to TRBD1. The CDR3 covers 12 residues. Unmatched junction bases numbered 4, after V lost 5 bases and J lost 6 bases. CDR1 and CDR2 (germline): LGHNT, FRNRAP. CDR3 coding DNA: TGTGCTAGTGGTCCAGACAGGGTCGAGCAGTACTTC. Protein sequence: CASGPDRVEQYF.

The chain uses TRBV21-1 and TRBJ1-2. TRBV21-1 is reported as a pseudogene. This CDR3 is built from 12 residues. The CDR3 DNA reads TGTGCCAGCAACCCCCCGGTCTATGGCTACACCTTC. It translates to CASNPPVYGYTF.

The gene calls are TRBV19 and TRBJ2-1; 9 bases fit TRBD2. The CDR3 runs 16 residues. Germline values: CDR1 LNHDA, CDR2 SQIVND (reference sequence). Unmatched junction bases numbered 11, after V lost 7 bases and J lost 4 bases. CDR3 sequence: CASTSFSGGEYNEQFF. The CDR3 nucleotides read TGTGCCAGTACTTCCTTTAGCGGGGGAGAGTACAATGAGCAGTTCTTC.

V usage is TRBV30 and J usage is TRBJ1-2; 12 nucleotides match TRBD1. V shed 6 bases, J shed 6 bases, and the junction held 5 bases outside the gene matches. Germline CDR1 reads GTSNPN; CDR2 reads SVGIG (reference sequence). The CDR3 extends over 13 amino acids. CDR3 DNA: TGTGCCTGCGGGACAGGGGGCGCCCATGGCTACACCTTC. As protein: CACGTGGAHGYTF.

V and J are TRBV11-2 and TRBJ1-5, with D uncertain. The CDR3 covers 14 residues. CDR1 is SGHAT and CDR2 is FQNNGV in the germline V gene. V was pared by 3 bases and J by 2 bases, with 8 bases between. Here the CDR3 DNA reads TGTGCCAGCAGCTTGCACACCCGCAATCAGCCCCAGCATTTT. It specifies CASSLHTRNQPQHF.

The CDR3 DNA is TGTGCCAGCAGTTATAAAGTCCGGGACACCGGCTACACCTTC. Its protein is CASSYKVRDTGYTF. This chain connects TRBV6-5 to TRBJ1-2; D is perhaps TRBD1 (6 bases). Looked up from germline, CDR1 is MNHEY and CDR2 is SVGAGI. The V and J ends lost 3 bases and 8 bases respectively, with 16 bases between them. There are 14 residues in the CDR3.

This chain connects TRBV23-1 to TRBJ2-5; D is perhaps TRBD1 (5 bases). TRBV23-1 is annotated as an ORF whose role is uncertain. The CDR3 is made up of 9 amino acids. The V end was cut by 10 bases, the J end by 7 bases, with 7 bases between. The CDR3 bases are TGCGCCATCACAGGGACCCAGTACTTC. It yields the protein CAITGTQYF.

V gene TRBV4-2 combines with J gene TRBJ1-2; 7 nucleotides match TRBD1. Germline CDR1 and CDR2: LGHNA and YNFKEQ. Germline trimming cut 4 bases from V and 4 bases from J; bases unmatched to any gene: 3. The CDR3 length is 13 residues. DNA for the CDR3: TGTGCCAGCAGCCCAGGGACAGCCTATGGCTACACCTTC. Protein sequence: CASSPGTAYGYTF.

CDR3: CASSDSTGGPDTQYF. The CDR3 region has the DNA TGTGCCAGCAGTGACTCGACAGGGGGCCCAGATACGCAGTATTTT. The V gene is TRBV6-4, the J gene TRBJ2-3, with 10 bases that match TRBD1. Germline CDR1 MRHNA, CDR2 SNTAGT. V lost 0 bases, J lost 4 bases, and 1 base stayed unmatched. There are 15 residues in the CDR3.

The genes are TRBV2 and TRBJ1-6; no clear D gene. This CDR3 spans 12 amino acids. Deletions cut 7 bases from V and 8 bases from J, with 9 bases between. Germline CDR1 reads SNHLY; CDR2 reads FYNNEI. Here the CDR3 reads CASTVSDSPLHF. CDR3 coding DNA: TGTGCCAGCACGGTGTCCGATTCACCCCTCCACTTT. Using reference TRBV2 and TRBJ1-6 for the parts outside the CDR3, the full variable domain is EPEVTQTPSHQVTQMGQEVILRCVPISNHLYFYWYRQILGQKVEFLVSFYNNEISEKSEIFDDQFSVERPDGSNFTLKIRSTKLEDSAMYFCASTVSDSPLHFGNGTRLTVT.

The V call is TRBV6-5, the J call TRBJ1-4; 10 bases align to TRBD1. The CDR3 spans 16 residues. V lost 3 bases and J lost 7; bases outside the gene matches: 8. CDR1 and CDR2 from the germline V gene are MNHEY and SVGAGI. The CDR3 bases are TGTGCCAGCAGTTATTTTTCCGGGACAGGGGTTGAAAAACTGTTTTTT. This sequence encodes CASSYFSGTGVEKLFF.

CDR3 region: CASRIPSFRYNEQFF. The CDR3 DNA sequence: TGTGCCAGCAGGATCCCCTCGTTCAGATACAATGAGCAGTTCTTC. J is TRBJ2-1 and V is TRBV6-1; D not certain. CDR1 and CDR2 from the germline V gene are MNHNS and SASEGT. V was clipped by 6 bases and J by 4 bases, with 16 bases between them. CDR3 length equals 15 residues.

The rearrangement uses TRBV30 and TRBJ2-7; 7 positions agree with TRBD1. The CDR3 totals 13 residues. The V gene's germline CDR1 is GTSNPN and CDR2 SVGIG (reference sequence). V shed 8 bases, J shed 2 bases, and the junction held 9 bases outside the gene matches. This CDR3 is CAGNPGQTYEQYF. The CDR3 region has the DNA TGTGCCGGGAATCCGGGACAGACCTACGAGCAGTACTTC.

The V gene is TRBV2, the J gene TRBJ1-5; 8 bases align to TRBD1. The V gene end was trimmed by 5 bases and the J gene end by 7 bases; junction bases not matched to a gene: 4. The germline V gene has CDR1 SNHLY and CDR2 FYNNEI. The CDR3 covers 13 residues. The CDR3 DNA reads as TGTGCCAGCAGTTTCGGACAGGGCCAGCCCCAGCATTTT. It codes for CASSFGQGQPQHF.